One sample yielded the 31 T cell receptor beta chains listed below, sequenced in a study of T cell responses to AZD1222 COVID-19 vaccine. TCRdb's table, derived via immunoSEQ multiplex PCR, lists solely in-frame clones and lacks some. Altogether about 150,000 clones are present, roughly nine tenths being singletons, with the ten largest covering 3.8%. Material: peripheral blood, obtained 28 days after the second AZD1222 dose. These TCRs come from an adult who received the AZD1222 COVID-19 vaccine.

The chain combines TRBV5-5 with TRBJ2-1; tentatively, D is TRBD2 (5 bases). The CDR3 spans 13 residues. V was trimmed by 2 bases and J by 9 bases, leaving 12 bases between them. The germline V gene encodes CDR1 SGHKS and CDR2 YYEKEE (reference sequence). CDR3 sequence (DNA): TGTGCCAGCAGCTTCGCCCCGGCGGGTGAGCAGTTCTTC. This encodes CASSFAPAGEQFF.

This clone is classed as medium-sized. The chain links TRBV6-5 to TRBJ2-2; D is unresolved. This CDR3 comprises 13 residues. V was pared by 6 bases and J by 3 bases, with 8 bases between. Germline V gene sequence: CDR1 MNHEY, CDR2 SVGAGI. The CDR3 nucleotides read TGTGCCAGCAGCGAGTCGGACACCGGGGAGCTGTTTTTT. Protein: CASSESDTGELFF.

This clone has a handful of counts. CDR3 residues: CASSEPGSSVGTEAFF. CDR3 in DNA: TGTGCCAGCAGCGAACCCGGTAGTAGCGTCGGGACTGAAGCTTTCTTT. The chain joins TRBV3-1 (or the pseudogene TRBV3-2) to TRBJ1-1; D ambiguous. Trimming left V 5 bases short and J 5 bases short, with 21 bases between. CDR3 length: 16 residues. Germline CDR1 LGHDT, CDR2 YNNKEL (reference sequence).

Concerning this clone: One end of the junction does not line up with germline, which may come from a read error. The V gene is TRBV5-5, the J gene TRBJ2-1, with no clear D. Germline CDR1 is SGHKS and CDR2 is YYEKEE (reference sequence). This CDR3 is 15 amino acids long. CDR3 amino acids: CASSHSVKGANERFF. The CDR3 region has the DNA TGTGCCAGCAGCCACTCTGTTAAGGGCGCCAATGAGCGGTTCTTC.

A few counts support this clone. The J gene is TRBJ2-1, the V gene TRBV11-2; D call uncertain. Germline CDR1 SGHAT, CDR2 FQNNGV. The CDR3 loop spans 13 amino acids. Trimming cost V 5 bases and J 0 bases, with 5 bases left between them. CDR3 sequence reads: CASSQDSYNEQFF. CDR3 coding DNA: TGTGCCAGCAGCCAGGACTCCTACAATGAGCAGTTCTTC.

This clone was observed a single time. The chain joins TRBV7-2 to TRBJ1-2; TRBD1 is a possible D gene (5 bases). V dropped 5 bases and J dropped 5 bases, with 12 bases sitting between them. The V gene's germline CDR1 is SGHTA and CDR2 FQGNSA. The CDR3 is 13 residues long. The CDR3 loop reads CASSDRDGYGYTF. The CDR3 DNA is TGTGCCAGCAGCGACCGGGACGGATATGGCTACACCTTC.

V is TRBV5-1 and J is TRBJ2-5; TRBD1 agrees at 7 bases. The V segment lost 4 bases and the J segment 0 bases; nucleotides outside the gene matches: 24. The CDR3 sequence is 21 residues long. CDR1 SGHRS and CDR2 YFSETQ come from the germline V gene. The CDR3 spells CASSRIPNPTGNGVYQETQYF. The CDR3 DNA is TGCGCCAGCAGCCGCATACCAAACCCGACAGGGAATGGAGTGTACCAAGAGACCCAGTACTTC.

The chain uses TRBV5-1 and TRBJ2-5; the D is unclear. CDR3 length: 14 residues. V lost 3 bases and J 0 bases, leaving 9 bases between the germline ends. The germline CDR1 and CDR2 sequences are SGHRS and YFSETQ. CDR3 bases: TGCGCCAGCAGCTCCTCCGGACACCAAGAGACCCAGTACTTC. Its protein product is CASSSSGHQETQYF.

The table lists this clone with a count of one. V and J are TRBV24-1 and TRBJ2-1; D unclear. Trimming stripped 0 bases from V and 6 bases from J, with 2 bases between. This CDR3 spans 12 amino acids. The V gene's germline CDR1 is KGHDR and CDR2 SFDVKD. The CDR3, as DNA: TGTGCCACCAGTGATTTGGCCAATGAGCAGTTCTTC. It specifies CATSDLANEQFF.

The V call is TRBV7-2, the J call TRBJ1-6; unclear D gene. The CDR3 is 16 amino acids. Trimming took 5 bases from V and 3 from J, leaving 14 bases between them. Germline V CDR1 and CDR2: SGHTA, FQGNSA. The CDR3 sequence: CASSLPRQNYNSPLHF. The CDR3 DNA follows: TGTGCCAGCAGCCTACCGAGACAAAACTATAATTCACCCCTCCACTTT. Filled out from reference TRBV7-2 and TRBJ1-6, the complete variable domain reads GAGVSQSPSNKVTEKGKDVELRCDPISGHTALYWYRQSLGQGLEFLIYFQGNSAPDKSGLPSDRFSAERTGGSVSTLTIQRTQQEDSAVYLCASSLPRQNYNSPLHFGNGTRLTVT.

The V gene is TRBV10-3, the J gene TRBJ2-1; 9 bases map to TRBD2. CDR3 length equals 17 residues. The germline V gene encodes CDR1 ENHRY and CDR2 SYGVKD. V lost 0 bases and J lost 3; bases outside the gene matches: 6. CDR3 bases: TGTGCCATCAGTGAGTCCAAGGCTAGCGGGGACTACAATGAGCAGTTCTTC. Translating it yields CAISESKASGDYNEQFF.

The chain recombines TRBV5-1 with TRBJ2-1; D remains ambiguous. The CDR3 has 13 residues. V was clipped by 0 bases and J by 7 bases, with 8 bases between them. The germline V gene has CDR1 SGHRS and CDR2 YFSETQ. CDR3 loop: CASSLARLNEQFF. The DNA for the CDR3 is TGCGCCAGCAGCTTGGCCCGGCTGAATGAGCAGTTCTTC.

The J gene is TRBJ1-1, the V gene TRBV11-2, with D perhaps TRBD1 (5 bases). The CDR3 totals 15 residues. The V end was cut by 0 bases, the J end by 4 bases, with 12 bases between. Germline CDR1 reads SGHAT; CDR2 reads FQNNGV. CDR3 coding DNA: TGTGCCAGCAGCTTAGATCGGACGGGGGTCACTGAAGCTTTCTTT. This sequence encodes CASSLDRTGVTEAFF.

This clone was recorded once. The chain uses TRBV9 and TRBJ1-1; D is ambiguous. The CDR3 extends over 13 amino acids. Trimming shortened V by 4 bases and J by 6 bases, and 13 bases separated the two germline ends. Germline V gene data show CDR1 as SGDLS and CDR2 as YYNGEE. The CDR3 is CASSRSAPPEAFF. The CDR3 region has the DNA TGTGCCAGCAGCCGCTCGGCCCCCCCTGAAGCTTTCTTT.

As DNA, the CDR3 is TGTGCCAGCAGCCAACAAACCGACAGGTCCGCCTACGAGCAGTACTTC. This codes for CASSQQTDRSAYEQYF. The rearrangement links TRBV3-1 (or the pseudogene TRBV3-2) to TRBJ2-7; D is possibly TRBD1 (6 bases). The V end was cut by 2 bases, the J end by 2 bases, with 16 bases between. In germline, CDR1 is LGHDT, CDR2 YNNKEL (reference sequence). The CDR3 loop spans 16 amino acids.

The rearrangement uses TRBV30 and TRBJ1-3; tentative D call: TRBD1 (5 bases). The V and J ends lost 3 bases and 2 bases respectively, with 11 bases between them. The germline gives CDR1 GTSNPN, CDR2 SVGIG (reference sequence). The CDR3 has 14 amino acids. The CDR3 reads CAWSPGATGNTIYF. The CDR3, as DNA: TGTGCCTGGAGCCCTGGGGCAACTGGAAACACCATATATTTT. The full variable domain, with the rest looked up from reference TRBV30 and TRBJ1-3, is SQTIHQWPATLVQPVGSPLSLECTVEGTSNPNLYWYRQAAGRGLQLLFYSVGIGQISSEVPQNLSASRPQDRQFILSSKKLLLSDSGFYLCAWSPGATGNTIYFGEGSWLTVV.

This chain links TRBV24-1 with TRBJ2-1; no firm D call. This CDR3 is built from 12 residues. CDR1 KGHDR and CDR2 SFDVKD come from the germline V gene. V lost 2 bases, J lost 8 bases, and 6 bases lay in between. CDR3: CATSDSKDEQFF. The DNA for the CDR3 is TGTGCCACCAGTGATTCCAAGGATGAGCAGTTCTTC.

The chain recombines TRBV24-1 with TRBJ2-5, with D perhaps TRBD2 (5 bases). This CDR3 region has 15 residues. V gave up 1 base and J gave up 5 bases, with 13 bases separating them. Germline loops: CDR1 KGHDR, CDR2 SFDVKD. CDR3 region: CATSDFRRVEETQYF. As DNA, the CDR3 is TGTGCCACCAGTGATTTTCGGCGGGTGGAGGAGACCCAGTACTTC.

The chain is built from TRBV5-1 and TRBJ1-1; the D is unclear. The V gene's germline CDR1 is SGHRS and CDR2 YFSETQ. The CDR3 sequence is 16 residues long. Trimming took off 0 bases at V and 0 bases at J, with 12 bases between the two ends. CDR3: CASSLVGRSMNTEAFF. The DNA of the CDR3 is TGCGCCAGCAGCTTGGTGGGCAGGAGCATGAACACTGAAGCTTTCTTT.

This chain links TRBV5-4 with TRBJ1-1; 9 nucleotides line up with TRBD1. This CDR3 has 15 amino acids. Per the germline V gene, CDR1 is SGHNT and CDR2 is YYREEE (reference sequence). Germline trimming cut 4 bases from V and 1 base from J; bases unmatched to any gene: 5. The CDR3 sequence is CASSTQTGGNTEAFF. CDR3 coding DNA: TGTGCCAGCAGCACACAGACAGGGGGGAACACTGAAGCTTTCTTT.

The genes are TRBV7-9 and TRBJ2-3; TRBD1 matches at 10 bases. Germline CDR1 and CDR2: SEHNR and FQNEAQ (reference sequence). J gave up 9 bases and V 7 bases, and 13 bases lay outside the gene matches. The CDR3 is made up of 15 amino acids. CDR3 protein: CASTTGTGASETQYF. The CDR3 coding sequence is TGTGCCAGCACAACCGGGACAGGGGCCTCGGAGACGCAGTATTTT.

The V and J genes are TRBV3-1 (or the pseudogene TRBV3-2) and TRBJ1-1; weak D call: TRBD1 (5 bases). The length of the CDR3 is 14 residues. Trimming shortened V by 1 base and J by 6 bases, and 12 bases separated the two germline ends. Germline-derived CDR1 and CDR2 are LGHDT and YNNKEL (reference sequence). CDR3 sequence (DNA): TGTGCCAGCAGCCAAGGTCCGGGGACTGCTGAAGCTTTCTTT. Its translation is CASSQGPGTAEAFF.

This clone was seen only a few times. J is TRBJ1-1 and V is TRBV10-3, with D possibly TRBD1 on 5 matching bases. This CDR3 contains 13 residues. Germline CDR1 and CDR2: ENHRY and SYGVKD. V was cut by 4 bases and J by 4 bases, with 10 bases left in between. The chain's CDR3 is CAISGPGGTEAFF. The CDR3 bases are TGTGCCATCAGTGGACCCGGGGGCACTGAAGCTTTCTTT.

In its sample, this clone was seen once. The chain combines TRBV6-4 with TRBJ2-1, with D possibly TRBD1 on 6 matching bases. The CDR3 is 16 amino acids. In germline, CDR1 is MRHNA, CDR2 SNTAGT. V was trimmed by 5 bases and J by 8 bases, leaving 22 bases between them. The CDR3 loop reads CASSLLWDISWDEQFF. In DNA, the CDR3 is TGTGCCAGCAGTTTGCTCTGGGACATCAGTTGGGATGAGCAGTTCTTC.

The J gene is TRBJ2-1, the V gene TRBV24-1, with 7 bases lining up with TRBD2. This CDR3 contains 16 residues. Trimming took 6 bases from V and 0 from J; bases not matched to a gene: 7. Germline V CDR1 and CDR2: KGHDR, SFDVKD. Here the CDR3 reads CATSQGGYRSYNEQFF. In DNA, the CDR3 is TGTGCCACCAGTCAGGGAGGGTACCGCTCCTACAATGAGCAGTTCTTC.

The V gene is TRBV7-7, the J gene TRBJ2-3; 14 bases map to TRBD2. The V gene end was trimmed by 5 bases and the J gene end by 6 bases; junction bases not matched to a gene: 10. Germline V lookup: CDR1 SSHAT, CDR2 FNYEAQ (reference sequence). CDR3 length: 17 residues. In DNA, the CDR3 is TGTGCCAGCAGCACAGGACTAGCGGGGGGTAAGATGGATACGCAGTATTTT. As protein: CASSTGLAGGKMDTQYF.

In nucleotides, the CDR3 is TGTGCCAGCAGCTTAGGGACAGGAGAAAATTCACCCCTCCACTTT. Translation: CASSLGTGENSPLHF. The chain links TRBV11-3 to TRBJ1-6, with 7 bases lining up with TRBD1. The CDR3 runs to 15 residues. Germline trimming cut 1 base from V and 7 bases from J; bases unmatched to any gene: 4. From germline, CDR1 is SGHNT and CDR2 YENEEA.

This chain joins TRBV6-2 or TRBV6-3 and TRBJ2-1, with D possibly TRBD1 on 5 matching bases. With 4 bases removed from V and 7 bases from J, the gap between germline ends came to 17 bases. This CDR3 spans 15 amino acids. Germline V gene data show CDR1 as MNHEY and CDR2 as SVGEGT. CDR3 in DNA: TGTGCCAGCAGTTTGGACAAAGGCTTTAGTAATGAGCAGTTCTTC. This codes for CASSLDKGFSNEQFF.

J is TRBJ2-1 and V is TRBV6-2 or TRBV6-3; 12 positions agree with TRBD2. Trimming cost V 6 bases and J 5 bases; bases outside gene matches: 8. CDR1 is MNHEY, CDR2 SVGEGT, per germline. This CDR3 region has 16 residues. This chain's CDR3 is CASSPRGLAGHNEQFF. The CDR3 coding sequence is TGTGCCAGCAGCCCCAGGGGACTAGCGGGTCACAATGAGCAGTTCTTC.

This clone has only one observation. This CDR3 is CASSQLLAGGPYEQYF. The DNA for the CDR3 is TGCGCCAGCAGCCAATTGTTAGCGGGAGGACCCTACGAGCAGTACTTC. The rearrangement joins TRBV4-3 to TRBJ2-7, with 10 bases aligning to TRBD2. Germline CDR1 LGHNA, CDR2 YSLEER. V lost 2 bases and J lost 2; bases outside the gene matches: 6. CDR3 size: 16 residues.

This clone has a single count. This sequence joins TRBV5-1 and TRBJ1-3; D remains ambiguous. Trimming pared 3 bases from V and 4 bases from J, leaving 11 bases between. The V gene's germline CDR1 is SGHRS and CDR2 YFSETQ. This CDR3 region has 14 residues. DNA of the CDR3: TGCGCCAGCAGCTCGGGCCCGAGCGGAAACACCATATATTTT. Protein product: CASSSGPSGNTIYF.